These T cell receptor beta chains were read from a single sample in a study of shared clonotypes between healthy human individuals. Generated by immunoSEQ multiplex PCR, the TCRdb table keeps only in-frame clones and is missing some. The table records about 590,000 clones, nearly 97% of them present only once. The sample consisted of naive CD8+ T cells sorted from blood. These TCRs come from a woman in her thirties in good health. The CDR3 runs from the conserved cysteine through the conserved F or W. The D gene is left open where the match is weak.

TRBV29-1,NA,TRBJ2-3,CSVEAAPTRGDGTDTQYF,TGCAGCGTTGAAGCCGCCCCCACGCGAGGGGACGGCACAGATACGCAGTATTTT
TRBV4-1,NA,TRBJ2-1,CASSNRLGNEQFF,TGCGCCAGCAGTAACAGACTTGGGAATGAGCAGTTCTTC
TRBV28,NA,TRBJ2-7,CASSLLEGTYEQYF,TGTGCCAGCAGTTTATTAGAGGGCACCTACGAGCAGTACTTC
TRBV27,TRBD1,TRBJ2-1,CASSLSLGTGGNEQFF,TGTGCCAGCAGTTTATCGTTAGGGACAGGGGGCAATGAGCAGTTCTTC
TRBV7-9,TRBD2,TRBJ2-1,CASSFAGGEGNEQFF,TGTGCCAGCAGCTTTGCGGGAGGAGAGGGCAATGAGCAGTTCTTC
TRBV27,TRBD1,TRBJ1-1,CASSKTGMNTEAFF,TGTGCCAGCAGCAAGACAGGGATGAACACTGAAGCTTTCTTT
TRBV15,NA,TRBJ2-2,CATSRESTLDTGELFF,TGTGCCACCAGCAGAGAATCGACTCTAGACACCGGGGAGCTGTTTTTT
TRBV15,TRBD1,TRBJ2-1,CATSRDRGTNNEQFF,TGTGCCACCAGCAGAGACAGGGGGACGAACAATGAGCAGTTCTTC
TRBV10-3,NA,TRBJ2-3,CAISESRSPGWAQYF,TGTGCCATCAGTGAGTCGAGGTCCCCCGGGTGGGCGCAGTATTTT
TRBV4-1,NA,TRBJ2-5,CASSQDAFQETQYF,TGCGCCAGCAGCCAAGACGCCTTCCAAGAGACCCAGTACTTC